This T cell receptor (beta chain) is drawn from a study of T cell responses to AZD1222 COVID-19 vaccine. The protocol was immunoSEQ multiplex PCR, while the TCRdb copy is restricted to in-frame clones and leaves out a portion. The sample has around 160,000 clones, about 91% seen once; the top ten hold approximately 16%. V was cut by 8 bases and J by 5 bases, with 6 bases left in between. Germline V CDR1 and CDR2: SGHTA, FQGNSA. The CDR3 covers 11 residues. This chain uses TRBV7-2 with TRBJ1-4, with D hard to call. The receptor comes from an adult in good health. This specimen consisted of peripheral blood, obtained on day 0 of AZD1222 vaccination. The CDR3 is CASGLNEKLFF. In nucleotides, the CDR3 is TGTGCCAGCGGTCTCAATGAAAAACTGTTTTTT.